The text below deals with one TCR beta chain. Its antigen is unknown. The entry originates in a study of shared clonotypes between healthy human individuals. Findings and limits, study-wide: The generation probabilities recorded for non-shared clonotypes fell below those of clonotypes shared by all four donors.

Among the donors, all were Caucasian adults who lived in Nashville, Tennessee. Original analysis: Without quality scores, immunoSEQ junctional reads could not be filtered like full-length reads. Assay: immunoSEQ multiplex PCR; the TCRdb copy retains only in-frame clones and omits some. V, J and clone size were drawn from that table, and D and trimming were deduced from the DNA. There are fewer than 2.5 million clones in the sample; roughly 93% occur only once, and approximately 0.35% lies in the top ten. This CDR3 has 14 amino acids. CDR1 and CDR2 (germline): MNHNS, SASEGT. The V gene lost 2 bases and the J gene lost 3 bases, with 8 bases spanning the gap.

The sample was naive CD4+ T cells from PBMCs. The sample's subset: CD45RA+ positively selected. This clonotype was obtained from a man younger than 35 in good health. Some clones in this sample may be carry-over from other donors' samples. V gene TRBV6-1 combines with J gene TRBJ1-3, with D hard to call. In DNA form, the CDR3 reads TGTGCCAGCAGTGAACTGGGCTTTGGAAACACCATATATTTT. As protein: CASSELGFGNTIYF.